Following are 27 T cell receptor beta chains from one sample sequenced in a study of human T cells and chemical hapten exposure. Indicated time point: patch test 3, about 24 weeks after DPC sensitization. This sample's treatment: therapeutic diphenylcyclopropenone sensitization with weekly scalp DPC. TCRdb independently ran MiXCR on the RACE reads; one entry per CDR3 protein. Seen here are around 130,000 distinct CDR3 sequences, over 9% observed once, and the top ten hold over 2%. Sequencing used whole blood, obtained in connection with sensitization to the hapten diphenylcyclopropenone (DPC). The receptor set was obtained from a woman in her forties or fifties with alopecia areata. Some clones in this sample may be carry-over from other donors' samples.

In this sample, this clonotype turned up a few times. This rearrangement joins TRBV2 to TRBJ2-7; 7 bases agree with TRBD1. The CDR3 is 14 residues long. After removal of 7 bases from V and 2 bases from J, the junction contained 8 bases not matched to a gene. The germline CDR1 and CDR2 sequences are SNHLY and FYNNEI. The CDR3 is CASMRPGGAYEQYF. The CDR3 nucleotides read TGTGCCAGCATGAGGCCAGGGGGAGCCTACGAGCAGTACTTC.

This clonotype was counted between two and nine times. The chain combines TRBV27 with TRBJ1-3; 10 bases line up with TRBD1. The CDR3 extends over 15 amino acids. V was clipped by 8 bases and J by 4 bases; unmatched bases: 8. Germline-derived CDR1 and CDR2 are MNHEY and SMNVEV (reference sequence). The DNA of the CDR3 is TGTGCCAGCGCCGGGACAGGGGTGTGGGGAAACACCATATATTTT. It encodes CASAGTGVWGNTIYF.

Many counts were recorded for this clonotype. The rearrangement links TRBV24-1 to TRBJ2-2; D not certain. The germline V gene encodes CDR1 KGHDR and CDR2 SFDVKD. The V end was cut by 4 bases, the J end by 8 bases, with 7 bases between. There are 12 residues in the CDR3. CDR3 sequence (DNA): TGTGCCACCAGTGACGCGACTGGGGAGCTGTTTTTT. Its protein is CATSDATGELFF.

This chain joins TRBV12-3 or TRBV12-4 and TRBJ1-4; a possible D gene is TRBD1 (5 bases). V lost 3 bases and J lost 5, with 13 bases in between. This CDR3 contains 15 residues. As DNA, the CDR3 is TGTGCCAGCAGTTTTAGTTTGACAGCGAATGAAAAACTGTTTTTT. Translation: CASSFSLTANEKLFF.

V is TRBV6-5 and J is TRBJ1-2; D is unresolved. CDR1 is MNHEY, CDR2 SVGAGI, per germline. The V end lost 0 bases, the J end lost 4 bases, and 9 bases lay between the germline ends. CDR3 length: 14 amino acids. CDR3 protein: CASSYSPASYGYTF. The CDR3 nucleotides read TGTGCCAGCAGTTACTCCCCAGCGTCCTATGGCTACACCTTC.

This clonotype was seen a few times. The chain has TRBV7-2 and TRBJ2-1; D is possibly TRBD2 (6 bases). The CDR3 consists of 15 residues. From germline, CDR1 is SGHTA and CDR2 FQGNSA. V shed 1 base and J shed 7 bases, with 14 bases lying between them. CDR3 nucleotide sequence: TGTGCCAGCAGCTTAGTCGCAGGTCGGGGGAATGAGCAGTTCTTC. Translation: CASSLVAGRGNEQFF.

This sequence joins TRBV4-1 and TRBJ1-6; 10 positions match TRBD1. V lost 4 bases and J lost 10; bases outside the gene matches: 4. This CDR3 contains 14 residues. Germline CDR1 reads MGHRA; CDR2 reads YSYEKL. CDR3 in amino acids: CASSPGTGESPLHF. The CDR3 coding sequence is TGCGCCAGCAGCCCGGGGACAGGGGAATCACCCCTCCACTTT.

This clonotype was detected many times. This rearrangement joins TRBV10-3 to TRBJ2-7, with D possibly matching TRBD2 (5 bases). The CDR3 has 12 amino acids. Deletions cut 6 bases from V and 3 bases from J, with 9 bases between. Germline CDR1 reads ENHRY; CDR2 reads SYGVKD. CDR3: CAISRGSYEQYF. The CDR3 bases are TGTGCCATCAGCCGAGGGAGCTACGAGCAGTACTTC.

This clonotype was seen a few times. V and J are TRBV10-3 and TRBJ2-7, with 13 nucleotides matching TRBD2. V lost 2 bases and J lost 6; bases outside the gene matches: 1. Germline V gives CDR1 ENHRY, CDR2 SYGVKD. This CDR3 contains 14 residues. Here the CDR3 reads CAISEGLAGAEQYF. In nucleotides, the CDR3 is TGTGCCATCAGTGAGGGACTAGCGGGAGCCGAGCAGTACTTC.

The V gene is TRBV19, the J gene TRBJ1-4, with D tentatively TRBD1 (6 bases). Germline V gives CDR1 LNHDA, CDR2 SQIVND (reference sequence). CDR3 length equals 16 residues. Trimming took off 3 bases at V and 5 bases at J, with 16 bases between the two ends. The CDR3, as DNA: TGTGCCAGTAGTATGGATTTCCAGGGGACAAATGAAAAACTGTTTTTT. Protein: CASSMDFQGTNEKLFF.

This clonotype occurred many times. This chain uses TRBV2 with TRBJ2-1; 10 bases align to TRBD2. The CDR3 has 15 residues. The V segment lost 1 base and the J segment 6 bases; nucleotides outside the gene matches: 3. The germline V gene encodes CDR1 SNHLY and CDR2 FYNNEI. CDR3 protein: CASSEDSGRANEQFF. For the CDR3, the DNA is TGTGCCAGCAGTGAAGACAGCGGGAGGGCCAATGAGCAGTTCTTC.

V is TRBV10-3 and J is TRBJ2-3, with unresolved D. Trimming pared 2 bases from V and 5 bases from J, leaving 8 bases between. From germline, CDR1 is ENHRY and CDR2 SYGVKD. This CDR3 is built from 13 residues. The CDR3 is CAISERLVDTQYF. In DNA form, the CDR3 reads TGTGCCATCAGTGAGAGGCTTGTAGATACGCAGTATTTT.

The chain combines TRBV12-3 or TRBV12-4 with TRBJ2-2, with 8 bases that match TRBD1. This CDR3 contains 15 residues. V lost 4 bases, J lost 2 bases, and 3 bases stayed unmatched. As DNA, the CDR3 is TGTGCCAGCAGTTGGGGACAGGATAACACCGGGGAGCTGTTTTTT. Residues: CASSWGQDNTGELFF.

This clonotype was observed at least ten times. The V gene is TRBV29-1, the J gene TRBJ1-1; no definite D call. V was cut by 4 bases and J by 5 bases, with 5 bases left in between. Germline V gene lookup returns CDR1 SQVTM and CDR2 ANQGSEA. This CDR3 is built from 10 residues. The CDR3 here is CSVVLTEAFF. The DNA of the CDR3 is TGCAGCGTTGTTCTGACTGAAGCTTTCTTT.

The chain has TRBV11-2 and TRBJ2-7, with 12 bases lining up with TRBD2. V was pared by 0 bases and J by 6 bases, with 3 bases of the junction left unmatched. The CDR3 has 15 residues. The germline CDR1 and CDR2 sequences are SGHAT and FQNNGV. In nucleotides, the CDR3 is TGTGCCAGCAGCTTAGAGGCTAGCGGGAGGGCCGAGCAGTACTTC. This encodes CASSLEASGRAEQYF.

This chain's CDR3 is CASSPRTSGSYEQYF. Written as DNA, the CDR3 is TGTGCCAGCAGCCCTCGGACGTCCGGCTCCTACGAGCAGTACTTC. The chain has TRBV7-9 and TRBJ2-7; no definite D call. CDR3 length equals 15 residues. Germline values: CDR1 SEHNR, CDR2 FQNEAQ (reference sequence). V shed 5 bases and J shed 0 bases, with 14 bases lying between them. The full variable domain, its missing parts supplied by reference TRBV7-9 and TRBJ2-7, is DTGVSQNPRHKITKRGQNVTFRCDPISEHNRLYWYRQTLGQGPEFLTYFQNEAQLEKSRLLSDRFSAERPKGSFSTLEIQRTEQGDSAMYLCASSPRTSGSYEQYFGPGTRLTVT.

This clonotype was counted only a few times. This chain uses TRBV13 with TRBJ1-1; TRBD1 matches at 7 bases. V shed 6 bases, J shed 4 bases, and the junction held 23 bases outside the gene matches. This CDR3 region has 19 residues. The V gene's germline CDR1 is PRHDT and CDR2 FYEKMQ (reference sequence). The CDR3 DNA reads TGTGCCAGCAGTTTGGGAGGGGGCCTTGGTCTAAGCTTGGGCACTGAAGCTTTCTTT. This encodes CASSLGGGLGLSLGTEAFF.

This clonotype was picked up many times. This chain uses TRBV7-8 with TRBJ2-3; weak D call: TRBD1 (5 bases). CDR1 SGHVS and CDR2 FQNEAQ come from the germline V gene. Trimming stripped 5 bases from V and 0 bases from J, with 9 bases between. The CDR3 has 14 residues. DNA of the CDR3: TGTGCCAGCAGCCCTGGACATAGCACAGATACGCAGTATTTT. It encodes CASSPGHSTDTQYF.

The chain recombines TRBV29-1 with TRBJ1-1; D is unclear. Looked up from germline, CDR1 is SQVTM and CDR2 is ANQGSEA. Trimming removed 6 bases at V and 10 bases at J, with 6 bases between. The CDR3 totals 8 residues. CDR3 sequence: CSVSGAFF. CDR3 sequence (DNA): TGCAGCGTGAGCGGAGCTTTCTTT.

The chain carries TRBV6-4 and TRBJ1-5; D remains unclear. Trimming pared 0 bases from V and 2 bases from J, leaving 8 bases between. This CDR3 region has 15 residues. Germline values: CDR1 MRHNA, CDR2 SNTAGT. The CDR3 DNA sequence: TGTGCCAGCAGTGACTCCCGGGCCCGCAATCAGCCCCAGCATTTT. It codes for CASSDSRARNQPQHF.

This clonotype was counted many times. V gene TRBV12-3 or TRBV12-4 combines with J gene TRBJ2-5; D is unclear. V was pared by 8 bases and J by 5 bases, with 12 bases between. The CDR3 has 12 amino acids. CDR3 nucleotide sequence: TGTGCCAGCGGAACTACTTCGGAGACCCAGTACTTC. It is translated as CASGTTSETQYF.

The sample holds many counts of this clonotype. The chain recombines TRBV12-3 or TRBV12-4 with TRBJ1-1; D remains ambiguous. The CDR3 sequence is 12 residues long. V was pared by 6 bases and J by 7 bases, with 12 bases between. CDR3 sequence (DNA): TGTGCCAGCAGCCGCTCGAGCGGTGAAGCTTTCTTT. As protein: CASSRSSGEAFF.

About this clonotype: This may stem from a read error, because a much larger clone lies one nucleotide away. This sequence joins TRBV4-1 and TRBJ2-1; the D is unclear. Trimming stripped 4 bases from V and 7 bases from J, with 17 bases between. This CDR3 spans 15 amino acids. Germline loops: CDR1 MGHRA, CDR2 YSYEKL. CDR3 residues: CASSRDKGYLNEQFF. For the CDR3, the DNA is TGCGCCAGCAGCCGAGATAAGGGCTACTTAAATGAGCAGTTCTTC.

This clonotype was picked up a small number of times. The rearrangement joins TRBV3-1 to TRBJ2-7; D is perhaps TRBD1 or TRBD2 (7 bases each). The CDR3 has 14 amino acids. In germline, CDR1 is LGHDT, CDR2 YNNKEL (reference sequence). Trimming cost V 3 bases and J 1 base, with 10 bases left between them. CDR3 nucleotides: TGTGCCAGCAGCCATCAGGGGGGGTCCTACGAGCAGTACTTC. Residues: CASSHQGGSYEQYF.

The chain is built from TRBV12-3 or TRBV12-4 and TRBJ1-6; 11 bases match TRBD1. The CDR3 is 16 residues long. V dropped 8 bases and J dropped 7; count of bases not matched to a gene: 10. In DNA form, the CDR3 reads TGTGCCAGCCAAATCGGGACAGGGGGGTTGAATTCACCCCTCCACTTT. As protein: CASQIGTGGLNSPLHF.

This clonotype turned up a few times. This chain uses TRBV5-4 with TRBJ2-2, with D maybe TRBD2 (5 bases). The germline CDR1 and CDR2 sequences are SGHNT and YYREEE (reference sequence). The CDR3 is made up of 15 amino acids. The germline V and J ends were trimmed by 6 bases and 3 bases, with 15 bases remaining between them. CDR3 protein: CASKTTGGHTGELFF. The CDR3 DNA reads as TGTGCCAGCAAGACTACTGGCGGTCACACCGGGGAGCTGTTTTTT. Full variable domain (outside the CDR3, taken from reference TRBV5-4 and TRBJ2-2): ETGVTQSPTHLIKTRGQQVTLRCSSQSGHNTVSWYQQALGQGPQFIFQYYREEENGRGNFPPRFSGLQFPNYSSELNVNALELDDSALYLCASKTTGGHTGELFFGEGSRLTVL.

This clonotype came up a few times. The chain joins TRBV6-6 to TRBJ1-1, with no clear D. Germline V lookup: CDR1 MNHNY, CDR2 SVGAGI (reference sequence). Deletions cut 2 bases from V and 11 bases from J, with 12 bases between. This CDR3 spans 12 amino acids. The CDR3 DNA is TGTGCCAGCAGTTACGGAATGGGAGACGCTTTCTTT. This encodes CASSYGMGDAFF.